In this sample, the clone carrying this T cell receptor (beta chain) turned up a few times. Its target is unknown. Per the germline V gene, CDR1 is SGHTA and CDR2 is FQGNSA. V lost 6 bases and J 2 bases, leaving 8 bases between the germline ends. The CDR3 sequence is 12 residues long. TCRdb fed the reads into MiXCR, producing one record per CDR3 protein. The sample yields some 700,000 distinct CDR3 sequences, 30% to 40% seen once. The entry originates in a study of T cell repertoires in cytomegalovirus infection. Specimen: cultured PBMCs, collected from culture after CMV antigen stimulation. This sequence was found in a human donor in good health (CMV status not recorded). Some clones in this sample may be carry-over from other donors' samples. The chain couples TRBV7-2 to TRBJ2-7, with D unclear. The chain's CDR3 is CASSERTYEQYF. CDR3 in DNA: TGTGCCAGCAGTGAGCGAACCTACGAGCAGTACTTC. The variable domain in full, with the rest retrieved from reference TRBV7-2 and TRBJ2-7, is GAGVSQSPSNKVTEKGKDVELRCDPISGHTALYWYRQSLGQGLEFLIYFQGNSAPDKSGLPSDRFSAERTGGSVSTLTIQRTQQEDSAVYLCASSERTYEQYFGPGTRLTVT.